What follows are 14 T cell receptor beta chains derived from one specimen sequenced in a study of T-cell memory formation after mild COVID-19. TCRdb recomputed calls from the 5' RACE reads with MiXCR, one row per CDR3 protein. The data contain about 180,000 distinct CDR3 sequences, 16% of them seen just once; the ten biggest clones take up around 2%. Sample: PBMCs or a T cell subset sorted from them (not recorded which). The receptors were gathered from an adult woman who had mild COVID-19 (a few samples of this study predate the infection). Cell type and time point are not known.

The V call is TRBV3-1, the J call TRBJ2-1, with TRBD2 identical over 9 bases. The CDR3 is 16 amino acids. Germline CDR1 and CDR2: LGHDT and YNNKEL (reference sequence). Trimming at V came to 0 bases and at J to 8 bases, leaving 8 bases not matched to a gene. CDR3 DNA: TGTGCCAGCAGCCAAGATTTGGGGACTAGCCCGGATGAGCAGTTCTTC. This sequence encodes CASSQDLGTSPDEQFF.

This clonotype was picked up many times. This chain connects TRBV7-2 to TRBJ2-7; 12 bases are a match to TRBD2. The V gene's germline CDR1 is SGHTA and CDR2 FQGNSA. CDR3 length: 14 amino acids. The V and J ends lost 5 bases and 5 bases, in that order; junction bases with no gene match: 4. The CDR3 DNA reads TGTGCCAGCAGCCAACTAGCGGGAGGCCACGAGCAGTACTTC. Translating gives CASSQLAGGHEQYF.

This clonotype was found a few times. The chain joins TRBV6-1 to TRBJ2-7; TRBD2 aligns across 8 bases. V shed 7 bases and J 6 bases; nucleotides not matched to a gene: 14. The CDR3 has 15 amino acids. The germline gives CDR1 MNHNS, CDR2 SASEGT. CDR3: CASTSRGAGVPEQYF. CDR3 bases: TGTGCCAGCACCAGCAGGGGAGCGGGAGTTCCCGAGCAGTACTTC.

This chain joins TRBV6-5 and TRBJ2-1; maybe TRBD2 (5 bases). CDR1 and CDR2 (germline): MNHEY, SVGAGI. The length of the CDR3 is 14 residues. V was trimmed by 2 bases and J by 9 bases, leaving 14 bases between them. The CDR3 spells CASSYGPGNFEQFF. For the CDR3, the DNA is TGTGCCAGCAGTTACGGACCGGGAAACTTTGAGCAGTTCTTC.

This clonotype has ten or more counts. This chain joins TRBV4-1 and TRBJ2-7; D not certain. The CDR3 is 14 residues long. CDR1 and CDR2 from the germline V gene are MGHRA and YSYEKL. V was pared by 4 bases and J by 2 bases, with 12 bases between. CDR3 loop: CASSLERAPYEQYF. CDR3 coding DNA: TGCGCCAGCAGCCTCGAAAGGGCCCCCTACGAGCAGTACTTC.

The rearrangement links TRBV5-1 to TRBJ1-1, with unresolved D. Deletions cut 4 bases from V and 4 bases from J, with 14 bases between. The CDR3 extends over 14 amino acids. Germline V lookup: CDR1 SGHRS, CDR2 YFSETQ. The CDR3 region is CASSSGRAVTEAFF. CDR3 in DNA: TGCGCCAGCAGCAGCGGGAGGGCAGTCACTGAAGCTTTCTTT.

This chain links TRBV6-5 with TRBJ1-2, with TRBD1 as a possible D gene (6 bases). From germline, CDR1 is MNHEY and CDR2 SVGAGI. V dropped 6 bases and J dropped 5 bases, with 10 bases sitting between them. The CDR3 consists of 12 residues. This CDR3 reads CASSPGQYGYTF. CDR3 DNA: TGTGCCAGCAGCCCCGGACAGTATGGCTACACCTTC.

This clonotype has ten or more counts. This chain uses TRBV12-3 or TRBV12-4 with TRBJ2-1; 11 bases fit TRBD1. V trimming: 5 bases; J trimming: 9 bases; junction bases outside the gene matches: 9. The CDR3 is made up of 15 amino acids. As DNA, the CDR3 is TGTGCCAGCAGTGTTCCGGGACAGGGGGTTGGTGAGCAGTTCTTC. Amino acids: CASSVPGQGVGEQFF.

This clonotype was counted between two and nine times. The rearrangement links TRBV20-1 to TRBJ2-1, with 7 bases that match TRBD2. Germline loops: CDR1 DFQATT, CDR2 SNEGSKA (reference sequence). The CDR3 runs to 14 residues. V lost 5 bases to trimming and J lost 2 bases; unmatched junction nucleotides: 6. Written as DNA, the CDR3 is TGCAGTGCTGCGAGCGGGACTGCCTACAATGAGCAGTTCTTC. The encoded protein is CSAASGTAYNEQFF.

This clonotype was seen more than once but under ten times. This rearrangement joins TRBV2 to TRBJ1-5, with D perhaps TRBD1 (5 bases). The V end was cut by 6 bases, the J end by 1 base, with 10 bases between. The CDR3 has 14 amino acids. Germline CDR1 and CDR2: SNHLY and FYNNEI. CDR3 nucleotides: TGTGCCAGCAGAACACAGGAGAGCAATCAGCCCCAGCATTTT. Residues: CASRTQESNQPQHF.

This clonotype occurred many times. The V and J genes are TRBV20-1 and TRBJ2-1; D tentatively fits TRBD1 or TRBD2 (6 bases each). CDR1 is DFQATT, CDR2 SNEGSKA, per germline (reference sequence). CDR3 length: 13 residues. In DNA form, the CDR3 reads TGCAGCTCGAGTAGGGGGGCTCGCAATGAGCAGTTCTTC. It translates to CSSSRGARNEQFF.

This clonotype was found a few times. V and J are TRBV5-1 and TRBJ1-1; 7 nucleotides line up with TRBD1. The germline CDR1 and CDR2 sequences are SGHRS and YFSETQ. The CDR3 loop spans 14 amino acids. V lost 3 bases and J lost 4; bases outside the gene matches: 6. The CDR3 DNA sequence: TGCGCCAGCAGCTCACAGGGGTCGGGCACTGAAGCTTTCTTT. Its translation: CASSSQGSGTEAFF.

This clonotype was seen a handful of times. This chain uses TRBV18 with TRBJ1-1; 8 bases align to TRBD1. V shed 1 base and J 0 bases; nucleotides not matched to a gene: 4. This CDR3 has 16 amino acids. CDR1 is KGHSH and CDR2 is LQKENI in the germline V gene. CDR3 coding DNA: TGTGCCAGCTCACCACGGGGACAGGTCCTGAACACTGAAGCTTTCTTT. Translating it yields CASSPRGQVLNTEAFF.

This clonotype occurred a few times. This chain connects TRBV20-1 to TRBJ2-7; a possible D gene is TRBD1 (6 bases). Germline CDR1 and CDR2: DFQATT and SNEGSKA (reference sequence). Trimming shortened V by 6 bases and J by 7 bases, and 25 bases separated the two germline ends. The CDR3 consists of 15 residues. The CDR3 DNA reads TGCAGTGCCGCGACAGGTCTAGGCTCCCGCGGGGAGCAGTACTTC. Amino acids: CSAATGLGSRGEQYF.